The clone carrying this T cell receptor (beta chain) was detected only once. The data are from a study of blood T cell repertoires in COVID-19. The wider study: Material from acute and convalescent COVID-19 was sourced from the United States, Italy and Spain. PBMCs, B-cell-depleted T cells, or T cells were the source of the cDNA or gDNA that made up the material.

In the authors' methods: Estimated nucleated cell counts came from reference gene primer amplification. Here immunoSEQ multiplex PCR was the method, and the copy in TCRdb shows in-frame clones only, minus some. That table furnishes V, J and clone size, whereas the DNA furnished D and trimming. The sample shows around 250,000 clones, about nine tenths of them seen only once. Input material: peripheral blood. The TCR sequence derives from a woman between 40 and 50 years old who had recovered from COVID-19.

CDR3: CASSQVGDYRVYEQYF. The CDR3 DNA is TGCGCCAGCAGCCAAGTGGGGGACTATCGCGTCTACGAGCAGTACTTC. This rearrangement joins TRBV4-1 to TRBJ2-7; 7 nucleotides line up with TRBD2. The germline gives CDR1 MGHRA, CDR2 YSYEKL. The CDR3 totals 16 residues. Germline trimming cut 1 base from V and 3 bases from J; bases unmatched to any gene: 9.